A single sample gave rise to the 16 T cell receptor beta chains below, sequenced in a study of human T cells and chemical hapten exposure. TCRdb reprocessed the RACE reads with MiXCR, giving one entry per CDR3 protein. The sample consists of 120,000 or so distinct CDR3 sequences, around an eighth of them appearing once. Specified time point: pre-sensitization, week 0. The treatment is: therapeutic diphenylcyclopropenone sensitization with weekly scalp DPC. The sequencing here drew on whole blood, taken in connection with sensitization to the hapten diphenylcyclopropenone (DPC). These receptors came from a woman aged 18-29 years with alopecia areata. Some clones in this sample may be carry-over from other donors' samples.

This clonotype appeared many times. The V call is TRBV20-1, the J call TRBJ2-7, with D perhaps being TRBD1 or TRBD2 (6 bases each). Trimming shortened V by 4 bases and J by 6 bases, and 22 bases separated the two germline ends. Per the germline V gene, CDR1 is DFQATT and CDR2 is SNEGSKA (reference sequence). The CDR3 is 15 residues long. This CDR3 is CSAKRHEGGPTEQYF. CDR3 in DNA: TGCAGTGCTAAGCGGCACGAGGGGGGCCCCACCGAGCAGTACTTC.

The chain combines TRBV20-1 with TRBJ2-5; 8 positions agree with TRBD2. The V segment lost 5 bases and the J segment 4 bases; nucleotides outside the gene matches: 3. The length of the CDR3 is 12 residues. The germline V gene encodes CDR1 DFQATT and CDR2 SNEGSKA (reference sequence). The CDR3 DNA reads as TGCAGTGCTTCCGGGAGGGGAGAGACCCAGTACTTC. Amino acid sequence: CSASGRGETQYF.

The chain combines TRBV7-7 with TRBJ2-3; D is unclear. Trimming took off 8 bases at V and 5 bases at J, with 17 bases between the two ends. CDR3 size: 14 residues. Germline V CDR1 and CDR2: SSHAT, FNYEAQ (reference sequence). CDR3 DNA sequence: TGTGCCAGCGCACCGGGCCTCCGGCTAGATACGCAGTATTTT. This translates into CASAPGLRLDTQYF. Together with reference TRBV7-7 and TRBJ2-3, the CDR3 gives the full variable domain: GAGVSQSPRYKVTKRGQDVTLRCDPISSHATLYWYQQALGQGPEFLTYFNYEAQPDKSGLPSDRFSAERPEGSISTLTIQRTEQRDSAMYRCASAPGLRLDTQYFGPGTRLTVL.

The sample holds many counts of this clonotype. The V call is TRBV7-2, the J call TRBJ2-1; D remains ambiguous. The CDR3 extends over 16 amino acids. V lost 2 bases and J lost 2, with 13 bases in between. Germline loops: CDR1 SGHTA, CDR2 FQGNSA. This CDR3 reads CASSLSPPLTYNEQFF. Written as DNA, the CDR3 is TGTGCCAGCAGCTTATCTCCCCCTCTCACCTACAATGAGCAGTTCTTC.

In this sample, this clonotype turned up many times. This sequence joins TRBV6-2 or TRBV6-3 and TRBJ1-3; a weak D match, TRBD1 (5 bases). The CDR3 is 17 residues long. CDR1 is MNHEY, CDR2 SVGEGT, per germline. The V end was cut by 4 bases, the J end by 0 bases, with 16 bases between. The DNA for the CDR3 is TGTGCCAGCAGTTTCACCAGGGACCGATACTCTGGAAACACCATATATTTT. This encodes CASSFTRDRYSGNTIYF.

V is TRBV6-6 and J is TRBJ1-1, with 7 bases identical to TRBD1. Germline CDR1 is MNHNY and CDR2 is SVGAGI (reference sequence). This CDR3 has 14 residues. The J segment lost 3 bases and the V segment lost 6 bases, leaving 7 bases of the junction unmatched. CDR3 loop: CASSIRQGDTEAFF. The CDR3 DNA follows: TGTGCCAGCAGCATAAGACAGGGCGACACTGAAGCTTTCTTT.

This clonotype was picked up many times. The genes are TRBV24-1 and TRBJ2-3; 8 bases agree with TRBD1. The CDR3 sequence is 15 residues long. Germline trimming cut 6 bases from V and 4 bases from J; bases unmatched to any gene: 8. Per the germline V gene, CDR1 is KGHDR and CDR2 is SFDVKD. The CDR3 DNA follows: TGTGCCACCAGTCGACAGGGGCCCAAGTCAGATACGCAGTATTTT. This gives the protein CATSRQGPKSDTQYF.

This clonotype was counted a few times. V is TRBV4-3 and J is TRBJ2-6; possibly TRBD1 or TRBD2 for D (6 bases each). CDR1 and CDR2 from the germline V gene are LGHNA and YSLEER. The V end was cut by 0 bases, the J end by 0 bases, with 15 bases between. This CDR3 spans 19 amino acids. The DNA of the CDR3 is TGCGCCAGCAGCCAAGATCCTGGAGGGGGGAGCTCTGGGGCCAACGTCCTGACTTTC. This encodes CASSQDPGGGSSGANVLTF.

This clonotype was observed a few times. J is TRBJ1-5 and V is TRBV7-2, with TRBD1 as a possible D gene (5 bases). There are 13 residues in the CDR3. Germline values: CDR1 SGHTA, CDR2 FQGNSA. The V and J ends lost 5 bases and 6 bases respectively, with 11 bases between them. The CDR3 is CASSQRGGQPQHF. The CDR3 bases are TGTGCCAGCAGCCAACGGGGCGGTCAGCCCCAGCATTTT.

The chain links TRBV12-3 or TRBV12-4 to TRBJ1-1; D is ambiguous. The ends were cut back, 3 bases at V and 0 bases at J, with 5 bases in the middle. This CDR3 is 13 amino acids long. CDR3 region: CASSFGMNTEAFF. The DNA of the CDR3 is TGTGCCAGCAGTTTCGGGATGAACACTGAAGCTTTCTTT.

This clonotype was observed a handful of times. The J gene is TRBJ2-3, the V gene TRBV6-5; 15 nucleotides match TRBD2. CDR3 length equals 17 residues. V trimming: 5 bases; J trimming: 3 bases; junction bases outside the gene matches: 6. Germline V gene data show CDR1 as MNHEY and CDR2 as SVGAGI. The CDR3 nucleotides read TGTGCCAGCAGTCGGACTAGCGGGGGGGCTGGGACAGATACGCAGTATTTT. Protein: CASSRTSGGAGTDTQYF.

This sequence joins TRBV20-1 and TRBJ1-1; D unclear. The CDR3 has 13 residues. Germline V CDR1 and CDR2: DFQATT, SNEGSKA (reference sequence). V lost 3 bases and J 1 base, leaving 9 bases between the germline ends. The CDR3 region has the DNA TGCAGTGCTAGCCGACGGCCGAACACTGAAGCTTTCTTT. Translated: CSASRRPNTEAFF.

This clonotype has a handful of counts. This rearrangement joins TRBV6-2 or TRBV6-3 to TRBJ2-5; 7 positions agree with TRBD2. J gave up 5 bases and V 8 bases, and 5 bases lay outside the gene matches. The CDR3 covers 12 residues. In germline, CDR1 is MNHEY, CDR2 SVGEGT. The CDR3 DNA reads TGTGCCAGCGGGACTACCCGGGAGACCCAGTACTTC. Translated, it gives CASGTTRETQYF.

The chain couples TRBV7-6 to TRBJ1-6, with D possibly being TRBD1 (5 bases). The CDR3 length is 15 residues. CDR1 and CDR2 (germline): SGHVS, FNYEAQ. The germline V and J ends were trimmed by 5 bases and 7 bases, with 15 bases remaining between them. The CDR3 reads CASSLGPQDNSPLHF. The CDR3 DNA follows: TGTGCCAGCAGCCTTGGACCACAGGACAATTCACCCCTCCACTTT. The full variable domain, rest sourced from reference TRBV7-6 and TRBJ1-6, is GAGVSQSPRYKVTKRGQDVALRCDPISGHVSLYWYRQALGQGPEFLTYFNYEAQQDKSGLPNDRFSAERPEGSISTLTIQRTEQRDSAMYRCASSLGPQDNSPLHFGNGTRLTVT.

The table lists this clonotype with many counts. The V and J genes are TRBV12-3 or TRBV12-4 and TRBJ1-2; 7 nucleotides line up with TRBD1. The CDR3 length is 15 residues. The V gene end was trimmed by 6 bases and the J gene end by 0 bases; junction bases not matched to a gene: 7. The CDR3 spells CASSHRQGPNYGYTF. For the CDR3, the DNA is TGTGCCAGCAGCCATCGACAGGGACCTAACTATGGCTACACCTTC.

The chain uses TRBV7-9 and TRBJ2-2; D not certain. Germline loops: CDR1 SEHNR, CDR2 FQNEAQ (reference sequence). The CDR3 runs 15 residues. Trimming took 11 bases from V and 0 from J, leaving 16 bases between them. The CDR3 loop reads CAVIVRTANTGELFF. CDR3 DNA: TGTGCCGTAATAGTACGAACAGCGAACACCGGGGAGCTGTTTTTT.